Described below is a single T cell receptor beta chain sequence and its context. The CDR3 has 16 amino acids. The trim removed 5 bases at V and 4 bases at J, leaving 7 bases unmatched. Germline V gives CDR1 SEHNR, CDR2 FQNEAQ (reference sequence). These data belong to a study of blood T cell repertoires in COVID-19. Method: immunoSEQ multiplex PCR; TCRdb's copy keeps in-frame clones and lacks some. The sample lists 150,000 to 200,000 clones; roughly 90% were seen once. This clonotype was obtained from a man aged 60 to 69 with active or convalescent COVID-19. The chain couples TRBV7-9 to TRBJ2-2; 10 bases align to TRBD1. The specimen sequenced was peripheral blood. The CDR3 DNA follows: TGTGCCAGCAGCGTTACACGGGACAGGGGCACCGGGGAGCTGTTTTTT. It translates to CASSVTRDRGTGELFF. Combining the CDR3 with reference TRBV7-9 and TRBJ2-2 gives the whole variable domain DTGVSQNPRHKITKRGQNVTFRCDPISEHNRLYWYRQTLGQGPEFLTYFQNEAQLEKSRLLSDRFSAERPKGSFSTLEIQRTEQGDSAMYLCASSVTRDRGTGELFFGEGSRLTVL.